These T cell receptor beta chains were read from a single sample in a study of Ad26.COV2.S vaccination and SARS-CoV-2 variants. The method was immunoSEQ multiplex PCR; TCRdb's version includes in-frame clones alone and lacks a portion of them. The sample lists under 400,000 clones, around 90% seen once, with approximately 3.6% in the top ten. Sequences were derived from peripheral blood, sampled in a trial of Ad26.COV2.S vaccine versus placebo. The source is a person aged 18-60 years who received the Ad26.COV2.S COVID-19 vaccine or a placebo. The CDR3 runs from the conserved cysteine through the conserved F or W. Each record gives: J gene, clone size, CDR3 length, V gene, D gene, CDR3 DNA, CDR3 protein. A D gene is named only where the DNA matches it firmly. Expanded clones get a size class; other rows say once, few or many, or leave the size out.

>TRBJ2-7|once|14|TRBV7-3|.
TGTGCCAGCAGCTTAATAGGTCAGGGCGACGAGCAGTACTTC
CASSLIGQGDEQYF
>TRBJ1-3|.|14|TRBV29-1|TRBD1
TGCAGCGTTCGCCCGACAGGGCAGGGAAACACCATATATTTT
CSVRPTGQGNTIYF
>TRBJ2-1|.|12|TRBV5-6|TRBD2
TGTGCCAGCAGCTTGCAGCGGGGGGAGCAGTTCTTC
CASSLQRGEQFF
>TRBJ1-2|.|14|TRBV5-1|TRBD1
TGCGCCAGCAGCCGGGACAGGGGCAACTATGGCTACACCTTC
CASSRDRGNYGYTF
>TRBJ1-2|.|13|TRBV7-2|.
TGTGCCAGCAGCTTAAGGGGGGGTCGGGGCTACACCTTC
CASSLRGGRGYTF
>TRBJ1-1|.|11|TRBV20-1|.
TGCAGTGCTAGAGATACCTTAGAAGCTTTCTTT
CSARDTLEAFF
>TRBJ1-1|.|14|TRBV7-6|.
TGTGCCAGCAGACACAGGGATTCAAACACTGAAGCTTTCTTT
CASRHRDSNTEAFF
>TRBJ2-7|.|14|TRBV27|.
TGTGCCAGCAGTTCAAGGGGACCCTCCTACGAGCAGTACTTC
CASSSRGPSYEQYF
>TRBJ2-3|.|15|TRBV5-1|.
TGCGCCAGCAGCTTTCGGGGTCAGGGAGCAGATACGCAGTATTTT
CASSFRGQGADTQYF
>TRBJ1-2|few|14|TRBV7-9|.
TGTGCCAGCAGCTTAGCGAACGGACAGTATGGCTACACCTTC
CASSLANGQYGYTF
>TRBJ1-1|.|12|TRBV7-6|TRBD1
TGTGCCACCCGGACAGGGAACACTGAAGCTTTCTTT
CATRTGNTEAFF
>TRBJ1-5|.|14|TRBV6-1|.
TGTGCCAGCAGTGAACAGGGAATCAATCAGCCCCAGCATTTT
CASSEQGINQPQHF
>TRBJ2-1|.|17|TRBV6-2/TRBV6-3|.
TGTGCCAGCAGTTACTTAGGCGGGGCCCGCTCCTACAATGAGCAGTTCTTC
CASSYLGGARSYNEQFF
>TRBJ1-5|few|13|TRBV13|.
TGTGCCAGCAGCTTAGGTAGACAGCAGCCCCAGCATTTT
CASSLGRQQPQHF
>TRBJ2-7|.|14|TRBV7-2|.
TGTGCCAGCAGCTTAGGCCGCAGTTCCTACGAGCAGTACTTC
CASSLGRSSYEQYF
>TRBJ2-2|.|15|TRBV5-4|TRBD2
TGTGCCAGCAGCTTGAGCGGGGGGGCCGCCGGGGAGCTGTTTTTT
CASSLSGGAAGELFF
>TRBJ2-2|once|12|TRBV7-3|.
TGTGCCAGCAGCTTAATTGGCGGGGAGCTGTTTTTT
CASSLIGGELFF
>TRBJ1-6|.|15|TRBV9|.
TGTGCCAGCAGCGTAGGGACGGTCTATAATTCACCCCTCCACTTT
CASSVGTVYNSPLHF
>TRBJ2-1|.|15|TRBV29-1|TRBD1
TGCAGCGTTGAAGATCTTGGGACAGTGCATAATGAGCAGTTCTTC
CSVEDLGTVHNEQFF
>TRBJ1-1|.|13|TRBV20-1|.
TGCAGTGCTAGTGTAACAGTCAACACTGAAGCTTTCTTT
CSASVTVNTEAFF
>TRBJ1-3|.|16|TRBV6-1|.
TGTGCCAGCAGTGAAGCGGACGGGCGGAATGGAAACACCATATATTTT
CASSEADGRNGNTIYF
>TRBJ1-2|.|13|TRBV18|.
TGTGCCAGCTCACCACTAGAGCTGTACGGCTACACCTTC
CASSPLELYGYTF
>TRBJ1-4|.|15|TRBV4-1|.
TGCGCCAGCAGCCTTAGGACCTCAACTAATGAAAAACTGTTTTTT
CASSLRTSTNEKLFF
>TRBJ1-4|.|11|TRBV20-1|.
TGCAGTGCTTGGCTAAATGAAAAACTGTTTTTT
CSAWLNEKLFF
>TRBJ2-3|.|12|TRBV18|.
TGTGCCAGCTCACCTTGGACAGATACGCAGTATTTT
CASSPWTDTQYF
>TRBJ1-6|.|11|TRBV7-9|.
TGTGCCAGCAGCTCCGGTTCACCCCTCCACTTT
CASSSGSPLHF
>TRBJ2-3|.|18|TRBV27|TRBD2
TGTGCCAGCAGTTCTCCCCCCACGGGGGGGCTTCTTACAGATACGCAGTATTTT
CASSSPPTGGLLTDTQYF
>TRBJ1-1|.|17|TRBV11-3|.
TGTGCCAGCAGCTTAGATTGGGCAGGGGATGAGGGCACTGAAGCTTTCTTT
CASSLDWAGDEGTEAFF
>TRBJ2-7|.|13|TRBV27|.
TGTGCCAGCAGTTTATCCCACTCCTACGAGCAGTACTTC
CASSLSHSYEQYF
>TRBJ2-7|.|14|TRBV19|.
TGTGCCATCAATTTCGGACTAACCGCCTACGAGCAGTACTTC
CAINFGLTAYEQYF
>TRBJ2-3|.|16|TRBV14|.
TGTGCCAGCAGCCAAGACCGTGGGGAAGGCACAGATACGCAGTATTTT
CASSQDRGEGTDTQYF
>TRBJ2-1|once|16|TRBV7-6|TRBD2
TGTGCCAGCAGCTTAGGTGCGACTAGCAAGGGCAATGAGCAGTTCTTC
CASSLGATSKGNEQFF
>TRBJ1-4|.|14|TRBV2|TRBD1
TGTGCCAGCAGCTCCGGGACAGAGAATGAAAAACTGTTTTTT
CASSSGTENEKLFF
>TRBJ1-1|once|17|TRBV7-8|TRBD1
TGTGCCAGCAGCTTAACGCCGGGACAGAGACTGAACACTGAAGCTTTCTTT
CASSLTPGQRLNTEAFF
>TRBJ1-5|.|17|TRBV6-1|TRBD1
TGTGCCAGCAGTGAAGACCGGACAGGGGGATACAATCAGCCCCAGCATTTT
CASSEDRTGGYNQPQHF
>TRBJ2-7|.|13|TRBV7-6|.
TGTGCCAGCAGCCAACAGGTTTACTACGAGCAGTACTTC
CASSQQVYYEQYF
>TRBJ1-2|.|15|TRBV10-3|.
TGTGCCATCAGTGAAGGTGACAGGCGACGCTATGGCTACACCTTC
CAISEGDRRRYGYTF
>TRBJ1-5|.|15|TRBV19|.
TGTGCCAGTAGTATGGGGGGCTTTAGCAATCAGCCCCAGCATTTT
CASSMGGFSNQPQHF
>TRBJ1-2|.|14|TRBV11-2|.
TGTGCCAGCAGCTTAGCGGGGGACTACTATGGCTACACCTTC
CASSLAGDYYGYTF
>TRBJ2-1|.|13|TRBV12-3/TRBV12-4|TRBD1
TGTGCCAGCAGTATGGACAGGGGGCATGAGCAGTTCTTC
CASSMDRGHEQFF
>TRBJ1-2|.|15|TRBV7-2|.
TGTGCCAGCAGCTACGGCGGGGGGCTGAACTATGGCTACACCTTC
CASSYGGGLNYGYTF
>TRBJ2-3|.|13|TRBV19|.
TGTGCCAGTACCTACGGCTCCACGGGCACGCAGTATTTT
CASTYGSTGTQYF
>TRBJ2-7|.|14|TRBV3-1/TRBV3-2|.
TGTGCCAGCAGCTCGCCATCCCCTCACTACGAGCAGTACTTC
CASSSPSPHYEQYF
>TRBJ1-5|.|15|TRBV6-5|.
TGTGCCAGCAGTTACAAACACGGACAAAATCAGCCCCAGCATTTT
CASSYKHGQNQPQHF
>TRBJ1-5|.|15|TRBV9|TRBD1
TGTGCCAGCAGCGTAGAGGGGACAGGGGATCAGCCCCAGCATTTT
CASSVEGTGDQPQHF
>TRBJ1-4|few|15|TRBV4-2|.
TGTGCCAGCAGCCACCCGACAGCCGGGGCTGAAAAACTGTTTTTT
CASSHPTAGAEKLFF
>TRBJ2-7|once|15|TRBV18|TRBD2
TGTGCCAGCTCACCACCCAGCGGGGGGGTGGGAGAGCAGTACTTC
CASSPPSGGVGEQYF
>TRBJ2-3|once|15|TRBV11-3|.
TGTGCCAGCAGCCCGCGGGACCAGCGCACAGATACGCAGTATTTT
CASSPRDQRTDTQYF
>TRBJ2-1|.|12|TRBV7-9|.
TGTGCCAGCAGCTCCTTAGACTCTCAGGGGTTCTTC
CASSSLDSQGFF
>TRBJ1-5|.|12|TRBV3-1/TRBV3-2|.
TGTGCCAGCAGCCAAGGGCGTCAGCCCCAGCATTTT
CASSQGRQPQHF
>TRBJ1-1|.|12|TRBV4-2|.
TGTGCCAGCAGCCAACATACAGGGTTGGCTTTCTTT
CASSQHTGLAFF
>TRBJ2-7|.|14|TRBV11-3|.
TGTGCCAGCAGCCCGCGGGACAATCCGTGGGAGCAGTACTTC
CASSPRDNPWEQYF
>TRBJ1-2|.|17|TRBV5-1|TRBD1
TGCGCCAGCAGCTTGGGAGGGGGCTCGATTATTACCGATGGCTACACCTTC
CASSLGGGSIITDGYTF